These 9 T cell receptor beta chains were all obtained from the same sample, sequenced in a study of cytotoxic CD8 clonotypes in ibrutinib-treated CLL. Profiled with immunoSEQ multiplex PCR; TCRdb holds only in-frame clones, not every one. The sample consists of some 160,000 clones, roughly four fifths of them appearing once. The material sequenced was PBMCs, taken after 12 months of ibrutinib treatment. These receptors all stem from a human donor with chronic lymphocytic leukemia.

This chain joins TRBV28 and TRBJ1-5; D gene unclear. Per germline, CDR1 MDHEN and CDR2 SYDVKM. The CDR3 runs 12 residues. V dropped 6 bases and J dropped 6 bases, with 9 bases sitting between them. CDR3 amino acids: CASRSVPQPQHF. As DNA, the CDR3 is TGTGCCAGCAGATCCGTGCCTCAGCCCCAGCATTTT.

The chain joins TRBV7-3 to TRBJ2-1; D unresolved. The germline V gene has CDR1 SGHTA and CDR2 FQGTGA. The CDR3 extends over 15 amino acids. Trimming removed 5 bases at V and 0 bases at J, with 11 bases between. The CDR3 bases are TGTGCCAGCAGCAGGTTCGGCAGCTCCTACAATGAGCAGTTCTTC. Protein sequence: CASSRFGSSYNEQFF.

The chain links TRBV28 to TRBJ2-3; possible D gene TRBD1, 6 bases. Trimming stripped 4 bases from V and 5 bases from J, with 16 bases between. The CDR3 extends over 15 amino acids. The germline gives CDR1 MDHEN, CDR2 SYDVKM. The CDR3 bases are TGTGCCAGCAGTTCAAGCGGTCAGGGGAGAGATACGCAGTATTTT. Encoded protein: CASSSSGQGRDTQYF. Full variable domain (rest looked up from reference TRBV28 and TRBJ2-3): DVKVTQSSRYLVKRTGEKVFLECVQDMDHENMFWYRQDPGLGLRLIYFSYDVKMKEKGDIPEGYSVSREKKERFSLILESASTNQTSMYLCASSSSGQGRDTQYFGPGTRLTVL.

The chain combines TRBV7-2 with TRBJ2-3; 12 bases map to TRBD2. CDR1 SGHTA and CDR2 FQGNSA come from the germline V gene. CDR3 length: 18 residues. Trimming cost V 2 bases and J 4 bases; bases outside gene matches: 10. CDR3 sequence: CASSLTFLAGGQPDTQYF. DNA of the CDR3: TGTGCCAGCAGCTTAACTTTTCTAGCGGGGGGGCAACCAGATACGCAGTATTTT.

This chain joins TRBV7-2 and TRBJ2-7, with TRBD2 matching 8 bases. Germline V lookup: CDR1 SGHTA, CDR2 FQGNSA. There are 17 residues in the CDR3. The V gene end was trimmed by 2 bases and the J gene end by 6 bases; junction bases not matched to a gene: 15. The CDR3: CASSLRAWREVWSEQYF. The CDR3 nucleotides are TGTGCCAGCAGCTTAAGGGCTTGGCGGGAGGTTTGGAGCGAGCAGTACTTC.

This clone was found a few times. This sequence joins TRBV28 and TRBJ1-2, with 8 bases fitting TRBD1. Germline values: CDR1 MDHEN, CDR2 SYDVKM. V gave up 3 bases and J gave up 6 bases; unmatched junction bases: 6. The length of the CDR3 is 14 residues. CDR3 region: CASSFGDRWDGYTF. CDR3 DNA sequence: TGTGCCAGCAGTTTCGGGGACAGGTGGGATGGCTACACCTTC.

This rearrangement joins TRBV9 to TRBJ2-7; no definite D call. V gave up 1 base and J gave up 0 bases, with 8 bases separating them. The CDR3 loop spans 14 amino acids. Germline CDR1 and CDR2: SGDLS and YYNGEE. For the CDR3, the DNA is TGTGCCAGCAGCGTATCGAGCTCCTCCTACGAGCAGTACTTC. Protein sequence: CASSVSSSSYEQYF.

The chain combines TRBV30 with TRBJ2-3; D is ambiguous. Germline assignment: CDR1 GTSNPN and CDR2 SVGIG (reference sequence). V was pared by 3 bases and J by 9 bases, with 13 bases between. The CDR3 has 12 amino acids. The CDR3 loop reads CAWSPEGRTQYF. The CDR3 DNA sequence: TGTGCCTGGAGCCCCGAAGGTAGGACGCAGTATTTT.

The chain uses TRBV5-1 and TRBJ1-4, with D possibly matching TRBD1 (5 bases). Germline CDR1 is SGHRS and CDR2 is YFSETQ. This CDR3 region has 15 residues. V was shortened by 5 bases and J by 5 bases, with 16 bases between the two germline ends. CDR3: CASRPSLGTNEKLFF. The DNA of the CDR3 is TGCGCCAGCAGGCCCTCACTTGGGACCAATGAAAAACTGTTTTTT. Complete variable domain (other parts from reference TRBV5-1 and TRBJ1-4): KAGVTQTPRYLIKTRGQQVTLSCSPISGHRSVSWYQQTPGQGLQFLFEYFSETQRNKGNFPGRFSGRQFSNSRSEMNVSTLELGDSALYLCASRPSLGTNEKLFFGSGTQLSVL.